A selection of T cell receptor beta chains follows, all from one sample in a study of cytomegalovirus exposure and HLA in healthy donors. The table came from immunoSEQ multiplex PCR; TCRdb's copy has only in-frame clones and leaves some out. This table holds approximately 38,000 clones. The material sequenced was PBMCs. Receptors were obtained from a young man in good health and CMV-seronegative. Both conserved end residues are part of each CDR3. The order of the fields is V gene, CDR3 length, J gene, D gene, CDR3 DNA, CDR3 protein. D genes are given only for firm matches.

V gene: TRBV5-6
CDR3 length: 16
J gene: TRBJ1-1
D gene: TRBD1
CDR3 DNA: TGTGCCAGCAGCTTGTTGACAGGGTCTGGAGCCACTGAAGCTTTCTTT
CDR3 protein: CASSLLTGSGATEAFF

V gene: TRBV5-1
CDR3 length: 13
J gene: TRBJ1-1
D gene: TRBD1
CDR3 DNA: TGCGCCAGCAGCTTGACAGGGGGCACTGAAGCTTTCTTT
CDR3 protein: CASSLTGGTEAFF

V gene: TRBV4-2
CDR3 length: 16
J gene: TRBJ2-7
D gene: TRBD2
CDR3 DNA: TGTGCCAGCAGCCAAGGGAGACTAGCGGGTTACTACGAGCAGTACTTC
CDR3 protein: CASSQGRLAGYYEQYF

V gene: TRBV6-5
CDR3 length: 14
J gene: TRBJ1-5
D gene: .
CDR3 DNA: TGTGCCAGCAGCCCCTCGGGGGATGGAAGCCCCCAGCATTTT
CDR3 protein: CASSPSGDGSPQHF

V gene: TRBV30
CDR3 length: 14
J gene: TRBJ2-1
D gene: TRBD1
CDR3 DNA: TGTGCCTGGAGTCCTGGACAGGGCCACAATGAGCAGTTCTTC
CDR3 protein: CAWSPGQGHNEQFF

V gene: TRBV4-2
CDR3 length: 16
J gene: TRBJ2-1
D gene: TRBD2
CDR3 DNA: TGTGCCAGCAGCCCCAGCAGCGGGAGAAATGGCAATGAGCAGTTCTTC
CDR3 protein: CASSPSSGRNGNEQFF

V gene: TRBV30
CDR3 length: 13
J gene: TRBJ1-5
D gene: .
CDR3 DNA: TGTGCCTGGAGTGTTAAGGGGAATCAGCCCCAGCATTTT
CDR3 protein: CAWSVKGNQPQHF

V gene: TRBV19
CDR3 length: 11
J gene: TRBJ1-1
D gene: .
CDR3 DNA: TGTGCCAGTAGTAGGGGCCATGAAGCTTTCTTT
CDR3 protein: CASSRGHEAFF

V gene: TRBV7-6
CDR3 length: 15
J gene: TRBJ2-5
D gene: TRBD1
CDR3 DNA: TGTGCCAGCAGCCCACGGCCCGGGACAGAAGAGACCCAGTACTTC
CDR3 protein: CASSPRPGTEETQYF

V gene: TRBV4-3
CDR3 length: 16
J gene: TRBJ1-2
D gene: TRBD1
CDR3 DNA: TGCGCCAGCAGCCAAGGGACAGGGCGGGTCAGCGGTGGCTACACCTTC
CDR3 protein: CASSQGTGRVSGGYTF

V gene: TRBV9
CDR3 length: 14
J gene: TRBJ2-1
D gene: TRBD2
CDR3 DNA: TGTGCCAGCAGCAGTAGCGGGAGGGCCCATGAGCAGTTCTTC
CDR3 protein: CASSSSGRAHEQFF

V gene: TRBV6-1
CDR3 length: 14
J gene: TRBJ1-5
D gene: TRBD1
CDR3 DNA: TGTGCCAGTACTTACAGGGGGTGGAATCAGCCCCAGCATTTT
CDR3 protein: CASTYRGWNQPQHF

V gene: TRBV4-3
CDR3 length: 14
J gene: TRBJ1-1
D gene: .
CDR3 DNA: TGCGCCAGCAGCCAAGTTGGTGGGAGCACTGAAGCTTTCTTT
CDR3 protein: CASSQVGGSTEAFF

V gene: TRBV6-1
CDR3 length: 14
J gene: TRBJ1-1
D gene: .
CDR3 DNA: TGTGCCAGCAGTGAAGGCGGCAGAAACACTGAAGCTTTCTTT
CDR3 protein: CASSEGGRNTEAFF

V gene: TRBV19
CDR3 length: 14
J gene: TRBJ2-7
D gene: .
CDR3 DNA: TGTGCCAGTAGTACCGCAGGGTGGACCTACGAGCAGTACTTC
CDR3 protein: CASSTAGWTYEQYF

V gene: TRBV5-1
CDR3 length: 13
J gene: TRBJ1-2
D gene: .
CDR3 DNA: TGCGCCAGCAGCTTGGACAGGGACTATGGCTACACCTTC
CDR3 protein: CASSLDRDYGYTF

V gene: TRBV18
CDR3 length: 12
J gene: TRBJ2-3
D gene: .
CDR3 DNA: TGTGCCAGCTCACCACTAGCAGATACGCAGTATTTT
CDR3 protein: CASSPLADTQYF

V gene: TRBV6-5
CDR3 length: 15
J gene: TRBJ2-7
D gene: TRBD2
CDR3 DNA: TGTGCCAGCAGGTATACTAGCGGTAGCTCCTACGAGCAGTACTTC
CDR3 protein: CASRYTSGSSYEQYF

V gene: TRBV30
CDR3 length: 16
J gene: TRBJ1-2
D gene: .
CDR3 DNA: TGTGCCTGGAACCAGGGGCCCTCTCTACCCCTCTATGGCTACACCTTC
CDR3 protein: CAWNQGPSLPLYGYTF

V gene: TRBV5-6
CDR3 length: 13
J gene: TRBJ1-1
D gene: .
CDR3 DNA: TGTGCCAGCAGCGGGAGGGATATGGGTAGAGCTTTCTTT
CDR3 protein: CASSGRDMGRAFF

V gene: TRBV30
CDR3 length: 11
J gene: TRBJ2-3
D gene: .
CDR3 DNA: TGTGCCTGGACAGTCACAGATACGCAGTATTTT
CDR3 protein: CAWTVTDTQYF